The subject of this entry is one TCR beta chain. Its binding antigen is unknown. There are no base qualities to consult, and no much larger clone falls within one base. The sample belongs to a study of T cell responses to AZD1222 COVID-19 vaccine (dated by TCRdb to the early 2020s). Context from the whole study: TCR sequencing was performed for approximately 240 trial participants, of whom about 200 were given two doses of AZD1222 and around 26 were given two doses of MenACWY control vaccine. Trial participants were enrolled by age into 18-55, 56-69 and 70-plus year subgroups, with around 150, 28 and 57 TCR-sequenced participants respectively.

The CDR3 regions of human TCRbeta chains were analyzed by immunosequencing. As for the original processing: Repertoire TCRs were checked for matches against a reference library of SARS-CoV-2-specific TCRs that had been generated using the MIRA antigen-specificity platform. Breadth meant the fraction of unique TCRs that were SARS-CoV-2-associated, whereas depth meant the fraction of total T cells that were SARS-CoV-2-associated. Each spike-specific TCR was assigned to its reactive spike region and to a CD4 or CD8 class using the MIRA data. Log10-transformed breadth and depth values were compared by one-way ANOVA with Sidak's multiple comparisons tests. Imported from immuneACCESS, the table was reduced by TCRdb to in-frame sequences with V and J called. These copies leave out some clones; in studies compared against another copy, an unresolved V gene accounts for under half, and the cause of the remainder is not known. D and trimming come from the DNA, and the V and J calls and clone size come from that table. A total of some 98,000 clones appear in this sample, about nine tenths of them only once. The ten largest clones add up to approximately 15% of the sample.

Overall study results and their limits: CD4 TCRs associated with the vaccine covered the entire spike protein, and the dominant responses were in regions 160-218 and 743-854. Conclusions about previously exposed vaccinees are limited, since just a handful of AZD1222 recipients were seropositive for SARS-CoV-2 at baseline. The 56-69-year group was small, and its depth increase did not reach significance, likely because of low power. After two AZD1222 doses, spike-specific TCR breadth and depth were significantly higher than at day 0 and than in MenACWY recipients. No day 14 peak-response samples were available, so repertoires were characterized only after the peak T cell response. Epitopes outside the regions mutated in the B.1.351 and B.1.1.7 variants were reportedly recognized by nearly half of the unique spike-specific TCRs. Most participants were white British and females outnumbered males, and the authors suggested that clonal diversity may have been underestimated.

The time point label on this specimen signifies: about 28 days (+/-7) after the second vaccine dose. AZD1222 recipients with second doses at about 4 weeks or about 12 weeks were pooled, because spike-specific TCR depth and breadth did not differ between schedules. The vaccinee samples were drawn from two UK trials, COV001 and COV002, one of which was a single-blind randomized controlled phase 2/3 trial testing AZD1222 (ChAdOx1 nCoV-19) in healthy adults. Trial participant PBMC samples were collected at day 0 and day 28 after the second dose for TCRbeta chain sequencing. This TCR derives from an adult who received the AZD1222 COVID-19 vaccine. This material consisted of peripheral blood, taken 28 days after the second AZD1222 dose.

For the CDR3, the sequence is CASSLSLGFNQPQHF. At the DNA level, the sequence is TGTGCCAGCAGCCTTTCGTTGGGGTTCAATCAGCCCCAGCATTTT. The sequence links TRBV7-2 to TRBJ1-5, with the D gene too uncertain to name. Cut back by 5 bases and 3 bases, the V and J ends lie 14 bases apart. Its CDR3 holds 15 amino acids, cysteine through phenylalanine. The retained sequence is limited to the CDR3, 45 bases, with the frame set at the first base. According to the germline V gene, CDR1 reads SGHTA and CDR2 reads FQGNSA.